This TCR beta chain is from a study of OX40 agonist ivuxolimab in advanced cancers. At the level of the study: Patients assigned to dose escalation were diagnosed with hepatocellular carcinoma, melanoma, renal cell or head and neck cancer.

The CDR3 extends over 17 amino acids. Germline CDR1 LGHNA, CDR2 YNFKEQ. V lost 5 bases and J lost 3, with 22 bases in between. Clones were sequenced by immunoSEQ multiplex PCR, and TCRdb holds only the in-frame ones, with some missing. This table has roughly 80,000 clones, 75% to 90% appearing once. The receptor was isolated from an adult with an advanced solid tumor such as melanoma, head and neck, liver or kidney cancer. The material was CD4+ or CD8+ T cells sorted from blood, obtained in a trial of the OX40 agonist ivuxolimab. This chain uses TRBV4-2 with TRBJ1-2, with TRBD1 as a possible D gene (5 bases). CDR3 sequence: CASSLPTFWGTDYGYTF. CDR3 sequence (DNA): TGTGCCAGCAGCTTACCAACGTTTTGGGGCACAGACTATGGCTACACCTTC.